The source of this TCR beta chain is a study of blood T cells in healthy people across ages (dated by TCRdb to 2015 to 2017). As for the study more broadly: Template switching captured roughly one uniquely barcoded TCR beta cDNA molecule per two T cells in model experiments. Four age groups were formed from the donors: young (average around 15 years), middle-aged (around 40), aged (under 70) and long-lived (roughly 88). Two additional independent replicas of 1 million unique cDNA reads from the same blood draw were analyzed for two donors (one aged 18 to 30 and one aged 80 or older). To avoid experimental bias, donors of different ages were spread randomly across the sequencing lanes. Age-related changes in TCR beta repertoire diversity were measured in the study by deep sequencing normalized with unique cDNA molecular identifiers. Findings and caveats that apply to the study as a whole: Estimates of total diversity based on one million sequenced T cells were considered lower bounds and underestimates. Compared with the aged group, more naive CD4+ T cells, fewer expanded clones and increased TCR diversity were shown by the long-lived group, suggesting age selection. The percentage of naive T cells measured by flow cytometry correlated strongly with observed TCR beta diversity. Observed TCR beta diversity per million T cells fell roughly linearly with age, and a significant reduction was already apparent by age approximately 40. Because profiling used bulk unsorted PBMCs, naive and antigen-experienced compartments could not be compared conclusively. Donor CMV infection status was unknown, potentially confounding age-related changes in expanded clonotypes.

The library was prepared using 5' RACE. Sequenced using an Illumina HiSeq 2500. A second PCR of roughly 7 to 12 cycles was run with a J-beta primer mix and a sample-barcoded 5' primer. Each TCR beta cDNA molecule received a unique molecular identifier from a template-switch 5' adaptor carrying 12 random nucleotides. Each sample yielded at least 3 million CDR3-containing paired-end reads. First-strand cDNA was synthesized from all RNA with the Mint cDNA synthesis kit, primed by a TRBC-specific oligonucleotide. All cDNA was treated with uracil-DNA glycosylase and then went through a first 18-cycle PCR with the universal primers M1SS and BC2_uni_R. Under the source paper's analysis protocol: For normalization, 1 million high-quality reads, each with a distinct molecular identifier, were randomly selected from each sample. Instead of being binned into consensus sequences, reads that shared molecular identifiers were thrown out. MiTCR, with a Q25 quality threshold and the strictest error-elimination algorithm, was used for CDR3 identification, clonotype clustering and error correction. A nonparametric unseen species model using Euler transformation provided a lower-bound estimate of total TCR beta diversity. TCRdb reran the public reads through fastp at Q25 and MiXCR, keeping productive beta chains. Identical CDR3 protein sequences are pooled into one entry, listed with their most common genes and DNA. In this record, the V and J calls reflect TCRdb's handling and not the investigators' own analysis. The sample includes about 580,000 distinct CDR3 sequences, with 47% observed a single time. The ten largest clones represent roughly 24% of the sample.

The roughly 42 donors, aged roughly 6 to 100 years, were systemically healthy Caucasian individuals from Russia. Around 10 milliliters of peripheral blood were drawn from each donor into EDTA-treated Vacutainer tubes. Ficoll-Paque density-gradient centrifugation was used to isolate PBMCs, with at least 6.5 million per sample. Total RNA was extracted from PBMCs with Trizol reagent, with at least 5 micrograms obtained per sample. For every donor, flow cytometry on a PBMC aliquot measured the percentage of naive CD45RAhigh/CD27high T cells. This clonotype was counted once. Its antigen is unknown. No clone much larger than this one lies a single base away; base qualities are absent. Weak support is all one read offers. V was cut back by 6 bases and J by 3 bases, leaving a gap of 14 bases between them. Per the germline V gene, SGHAT is the CDR1 and FQNNGV is the CDR2. Inclusive of the bounding cysteine and phenylalanine, the CDR3 is 14 residues long. This entry keeps only the CDR3 DNA: 42 bases, framed from base 1.

The sequence was collected from a man older than 75 in good health. Recombination linked TRBV11-2 to TRBJ2-5, with the D gene call left open. The specimen sequenced was blood. The DNA reads as follows: TGTGCCAGCAGTGTGGGCGCCGCAGAAGAGACCCAGTACTTC. Translated, this is CASSVGAAEETQYF.